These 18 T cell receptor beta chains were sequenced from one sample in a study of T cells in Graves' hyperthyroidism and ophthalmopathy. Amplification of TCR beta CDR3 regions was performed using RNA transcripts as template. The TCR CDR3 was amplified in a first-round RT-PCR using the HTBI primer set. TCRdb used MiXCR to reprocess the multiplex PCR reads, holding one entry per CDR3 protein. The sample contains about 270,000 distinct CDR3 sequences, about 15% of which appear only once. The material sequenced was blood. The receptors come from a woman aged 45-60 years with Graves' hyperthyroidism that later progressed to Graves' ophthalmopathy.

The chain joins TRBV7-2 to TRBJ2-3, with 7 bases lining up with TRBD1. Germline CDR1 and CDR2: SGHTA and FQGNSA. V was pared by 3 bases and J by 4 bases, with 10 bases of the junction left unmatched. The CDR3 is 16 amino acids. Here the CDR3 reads CASSLNPTGYSDTQYF. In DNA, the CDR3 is TGTGCCAGCAGCTTGAACCCGACAGGGTATTCAGATACGCAGTATTTT.

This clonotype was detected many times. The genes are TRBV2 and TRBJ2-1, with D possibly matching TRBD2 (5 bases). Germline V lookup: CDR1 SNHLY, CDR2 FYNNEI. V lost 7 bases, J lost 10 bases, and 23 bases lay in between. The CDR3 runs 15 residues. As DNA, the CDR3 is TGTGCCAGCAAGTCACTAGGAAGAGAAGGCTACGAGCAGTTCTTC. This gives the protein CASKSLGREGYEQFF.

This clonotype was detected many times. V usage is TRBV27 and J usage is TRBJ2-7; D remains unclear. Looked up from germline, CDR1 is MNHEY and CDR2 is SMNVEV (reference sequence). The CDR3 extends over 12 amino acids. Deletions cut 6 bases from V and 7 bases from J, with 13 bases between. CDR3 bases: TGTGCCAGCAGCTTACAAATGGGAGAGCAGTACTTC. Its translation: CASSLQMGEQYF.

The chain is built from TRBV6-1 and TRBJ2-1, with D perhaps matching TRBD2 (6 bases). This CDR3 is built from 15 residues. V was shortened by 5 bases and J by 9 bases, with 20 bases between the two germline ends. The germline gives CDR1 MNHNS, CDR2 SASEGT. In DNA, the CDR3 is TGTGCCAGCAGTACTCCTCTCGCGGGAAGCGGTGAGCAGTTCTTC. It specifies CASSTPLAGSGEQFF.

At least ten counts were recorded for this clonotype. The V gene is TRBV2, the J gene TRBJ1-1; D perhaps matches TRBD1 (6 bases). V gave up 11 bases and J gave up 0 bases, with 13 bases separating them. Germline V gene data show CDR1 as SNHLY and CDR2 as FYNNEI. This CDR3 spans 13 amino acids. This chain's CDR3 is CAGAGHMNTEAFF. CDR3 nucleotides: TGTGCCGGTGCGGGACACATGAACACTGAAGCTTTCTTT.

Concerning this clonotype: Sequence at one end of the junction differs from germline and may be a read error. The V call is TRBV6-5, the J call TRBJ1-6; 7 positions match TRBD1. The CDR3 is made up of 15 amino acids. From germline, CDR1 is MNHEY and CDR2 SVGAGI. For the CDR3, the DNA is TGTGCCCGCAGTTACGCCGGGACAGTGAATTCACCCCTCCACTTT. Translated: CARSYAGTVNSPLHF.

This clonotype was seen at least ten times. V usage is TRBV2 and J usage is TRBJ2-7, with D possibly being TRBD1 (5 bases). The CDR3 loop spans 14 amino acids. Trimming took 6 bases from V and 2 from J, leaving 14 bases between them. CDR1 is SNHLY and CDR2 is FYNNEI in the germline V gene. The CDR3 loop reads CASRERTPTYEQYF. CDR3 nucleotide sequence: TGTGCCAGCAGGGAAAGGACACCCACCTACGAGCAGTACTTC.

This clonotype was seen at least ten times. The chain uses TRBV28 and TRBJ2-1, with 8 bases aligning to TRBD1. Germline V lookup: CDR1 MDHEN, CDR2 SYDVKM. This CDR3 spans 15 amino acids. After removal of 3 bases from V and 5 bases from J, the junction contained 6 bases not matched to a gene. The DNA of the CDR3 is TGTGCCAGCAGTTTTCAGGGGGCGAGAAACAATGAGCAGTTCTTC. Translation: CASSFQGARNNEQFF. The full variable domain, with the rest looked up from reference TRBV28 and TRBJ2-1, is DVKVTQSSRYLVKRTGEKVFLECVQDMDHENMFWYRQDPGLGLRLIYFSYDVKMKEKGDIPEGYSVSREKKERFSLILESASTNQTSMYLCASSFQGARNNEQFFGPGTRLTVL.

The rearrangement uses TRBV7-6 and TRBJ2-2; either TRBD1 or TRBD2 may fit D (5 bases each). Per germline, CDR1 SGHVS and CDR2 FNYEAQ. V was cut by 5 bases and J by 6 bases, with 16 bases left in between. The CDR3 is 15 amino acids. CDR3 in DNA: TGTGCCAGCAGCCCGATCCGGGGCGCGGCCGGGGAGCTGTTTTTT. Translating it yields CASSPIRGAAGELFF.

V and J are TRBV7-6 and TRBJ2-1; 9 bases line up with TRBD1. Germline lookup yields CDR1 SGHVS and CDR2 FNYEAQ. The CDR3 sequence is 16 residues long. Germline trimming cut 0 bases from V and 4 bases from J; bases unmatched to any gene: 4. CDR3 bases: TGTGCCAGCAGCTTAGCCTCCGGACAGGGGTACAATGAGCAGTTCTTC. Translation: CASSLASGQGYNEQFF.

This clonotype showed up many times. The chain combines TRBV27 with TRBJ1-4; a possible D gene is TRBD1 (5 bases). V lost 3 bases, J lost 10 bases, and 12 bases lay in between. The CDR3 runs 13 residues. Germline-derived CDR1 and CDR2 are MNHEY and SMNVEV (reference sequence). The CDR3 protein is CASSFWGASKLFF. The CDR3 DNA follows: TGTGCCAGCAGTTTCTGGGGCGCGTCAAAACTGTTTTTT.

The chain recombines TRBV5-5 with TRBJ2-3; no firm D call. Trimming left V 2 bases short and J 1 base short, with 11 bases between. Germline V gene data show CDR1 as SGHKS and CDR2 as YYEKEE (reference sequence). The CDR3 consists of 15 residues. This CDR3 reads CASSFNFPRTDTQYF. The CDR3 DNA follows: TGTGCCAGCAGCTTTAATTTCCCACGCACAGATACGCAGTATTTT.

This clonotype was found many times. CDR3 in DNA: TGCAGTGCTAGATTGTGGGGGCACGAGCAGTACTTC. Translating gives CSARLWGHEQYF. The chain is built from TRBV20-1 and TRBJ2-7; tentatively, D is TRBD1 (6 bases). CDR1 is DFQATT, CDR2 SNEGSKA, per germline (reference sequence). Trimming stripped 2 bases from V and 5 bases from J, with 10 bases between. This CDR3 contains 12 residues.

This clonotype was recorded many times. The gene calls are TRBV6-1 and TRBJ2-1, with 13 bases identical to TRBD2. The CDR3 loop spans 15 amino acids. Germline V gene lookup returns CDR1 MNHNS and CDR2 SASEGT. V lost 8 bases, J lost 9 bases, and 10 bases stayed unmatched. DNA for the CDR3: TGTGCCAGCCTCCGGACTAGCGGGAGTTGGAGTGAGCAGTTCTTC. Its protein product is CASLRTSGSWSEQFF.

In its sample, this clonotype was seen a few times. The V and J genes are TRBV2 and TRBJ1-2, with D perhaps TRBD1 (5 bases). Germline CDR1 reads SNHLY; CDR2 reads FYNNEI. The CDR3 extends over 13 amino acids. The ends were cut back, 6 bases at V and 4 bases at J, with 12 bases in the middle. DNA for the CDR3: TGTGCCAGCAGGGGGGAACCGGGCTATGGCTACACCTTC. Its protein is CASRGEPGYGYTF.

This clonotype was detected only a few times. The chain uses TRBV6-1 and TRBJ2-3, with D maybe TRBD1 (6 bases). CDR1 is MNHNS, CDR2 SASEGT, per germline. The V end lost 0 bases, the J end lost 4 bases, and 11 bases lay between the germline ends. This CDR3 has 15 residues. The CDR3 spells CASSEAGRGADTQYF. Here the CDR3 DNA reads TGTGCCAGCAGTGAAGCAGGCAGGGGTGCAGATACGCAGTATTTT.

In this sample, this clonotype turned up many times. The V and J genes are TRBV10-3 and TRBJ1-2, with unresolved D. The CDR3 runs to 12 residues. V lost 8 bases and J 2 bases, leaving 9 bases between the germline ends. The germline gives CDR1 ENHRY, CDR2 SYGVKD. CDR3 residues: CAIGLENYGYTF. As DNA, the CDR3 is TGTGCCATCGGGCTCGAGAACTATGGCTACACCTTC.

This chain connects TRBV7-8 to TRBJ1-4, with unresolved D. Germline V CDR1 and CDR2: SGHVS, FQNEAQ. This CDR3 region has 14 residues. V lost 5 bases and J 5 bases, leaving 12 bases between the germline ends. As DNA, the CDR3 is TGTGCCAGCAGCCCCTCGCGGGTGAATGAAAAACTGTTTTTT. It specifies CASSPSRVNEKLFF. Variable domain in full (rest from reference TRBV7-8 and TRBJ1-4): GAGVSQSPRYKVAKRGQDVALRCDPISGHVSLFWYQQALGQGPEFLTYFQNEAQLDKSGLPSDRFFAERPEGSVSTLKIQRTQQEDSAVYLCASSPSRVNEKLFFGSGTQLSVL.